One T cell receptor (beta chain) is described in this entry. Its antigen is unknown. Germline V gene lookup returns CDR1 WSHSY and CDR2 SAAADI. Trimming removed 6 bases from V and 0 bases from J; junction bases left unmatched: 0. The CDR3 runs 15 residues. The entry originates in a study of shared clonotypes between healthy human individuals. Study as a whole: The study enrolled a couple of women and three men aged 18 to 49. Study-wide findings and caveats: Clonotype sharing among the donors was expected to vary with sequencing depth.

In the original workflow: ImmunoSEQ sequences covered only the junction and lacked quality scores; filtering therefore differed. The data were produced by immunoSEQ multiplex PCR, yet TCRdb's version contains in-frame clones alone and is incomplete. V and J calls and clone size are those listed in that table; D and trimming were worked out from the DNA. The table records some 530,000 clones, approximately 82% of them present only once. The receptor comes from a woman between 40 and 55 years old in good health. Some clones in this sample may be carry-over from other donors' samples. The chain joins TRBV10-2 to TRBJ2-1, with 12 bases lining up with TRBD2. Material: PBMCs. CDR3 nucleotides: TGCGCCAGCAGGACTAGCGGGAGCTCCTACAATGAGCAGTTCTTC. It translates to CASRTSGSSYNEQFF.